What follows are 9 T cell receptor beta chains derived from one specimen sequenced in a study of blood T cell repertoires in COVID-19. TCRdb keeps only in-frame clones here, not all; method: immunoSEQ multiplex PCR. The table records just under 150,000 clones, roughly 90% of them present only once. The sample was peripheral blood. The receptors stem from a human donor in a cohort sampled during active COVID-19.

The rearrangement links TRBV5-5 to TRBJ2-3; tentative D call: TRBD2 (6 bases). The CDR3 spans 16 residues. Germline CDR1 reads SGHKS; CDR2 reads YYEKEE (reference sequence). Trimming removed 0 bases at V and 4 bases at J, with 15 bases between. CDR3 region: CASSLAFRLASDTQYF. CDR3 in DNA: TGTGCCAGCAGCTTGGCCTTTCGTCTAGCGTCAGATACGCAGTATTTT.

V usage is TRBV10-3 and J usage is TRBJ2-1; 11 nucleotides match TRBD2. V gave up 6 bases and J gave up 3 bases; unmatched junction bases: 13. The germline V gene encodes CDR1 ENHRY and CDR2 SYGVKD. CDR3 length equals 18 residues. The CDR3 DNA follows: TGTGCCATCAGGGCGGGTAGCGGGGGGGCGAGGGACTACAATGAGCAGTTCTTC. Amino acid sequence: CAIRAGSGGARDYNEQFF.

Of note for this clone: The same CDR3 is also encoded by other DNA sequences in this sample. This sequence joins TRBV5-4 and TRBJ1-2; possible D gene TRBD1, 5 bases. There are 13 residues in the CDR3. Between the trimmed V and J ends, which lost 2 bases and 1 base, there was a span of 6 bases. Germline values: CDR1 SGHNT, CDR2 YYREEE (reference sequence). This CDR3 is CASSFQGNYGYTF. CDR3 in DNA: TGTGCCAGCAGCTTCCAGGGTAACTATGGCTACACCTTC.

The chain uses TRBV6-5 and TRBJ2-1; D is undetermined. Trimming took 0 bases from V and 9 from J, leaving 9 bases between them. Germline CDR1 reads MNHEY; CDR2 reads SVGAGI. CDR3 length: 13 residues. CDR3 DNA: TGTGCCAGCAGTTACTCGATGCCGGGTGAGCAGTTCTTC. Protein sequence: CASSYSMPGEQFF.

This chain uses TRBV7-6 with TRBJ1-5; possibly TRBD1 for D (6 bases). Germline V gene data show CDR1 as SGHVS and CDR2 as FNYEAQ. V was pared by 0 bases and J by 7 bases, with 13 bases between. CDR3 length: 15 amino acids. The CDR3 spells CASSLAGGARQPQHF. CDR3 nucleotides: TGTGCCAGCAGCTTAGCGGGGGGGGCCCGCCAGCCCCAGCATTTT.

The gene calls are TRBV30 and TRBJ2-1; TRBD2 is a possible D gene (6 bases). V lost 5 bases to trimming and J lost 4 bases, with 15 bases between them. The germline V gene has CDR1 GTSNPN and CDR2 SVGIG (reference sequence). There are 14 residues in the CDR3. For the CDR3, the DNA is TGTGCCTGGGAGGGCGGTGGGGGGTACAATGAGCAGTTCTTC. This encodes CAWEGGGGYNEQFF.

The rearrangement uses TRBV6-2 or TRBV6-3 and TRBJ2-2, with a weak D call TRBD2 (6 bases). Trimming removed 0 bases from V and 4 bases from J, with 12 bases in between. CDR1 is MNHEY, CDR2 SVGEGT, per germline. CDR3 size: 16 residues. CDR3 loop: CASSYSGGEGTGELFF. The CDR3 coding sequence is TGTGCCAGCAGTTACTCGGGGGGAGAGGGCACCGGGGAGCTGTTTTTT.

The rearrangement joins TRBV2 to TRBJ1-2, with 8 bases aligning to TRBD1. The V gene end was trimmed by 4 bases and the J gene end by 0 bases; junction bases not matched to a gene: 4. This CDR3 region has 15 residues. CDR1 is SNHLY and CDR2 is FYNNEI in the germline V gene. The chain's CDR3 is CASSVDRGPNYGYTF. The CDR3 nucleotides are TGTGCCAGCAGTGTAGACAGGGGACCTAACTATGGCTACACCTTC.

The chain joins TRBV6-6 to TRBJ2-7, with 8 bases aligning to TRBD1. The CDR3 length is 13 residues. The V gene end was trimmed by 5 bases and the J gene end by 6 bases; junction bases not matched to a gene: 6. Germline CDR1 is MNHNY and CDR2 is SVGAGI (reference sequence). The CDR3 region has the DNA TGTGCCAGCAGTCAGACAGGGGTCGGCGAGCAGTACTTC. It encodes CASSQTGVGEQYF.